This T cell receptor beta chain was identified in a study of T cells after yellow fever vaccination. At least ten counts were recorded for this clonotype. CDR1 is SGHTA and CDR2 is FQGNSA in the germline V gene. The germline V and J ends were trimmed by 4 bases and 1 base, with 10 bases remaining between them. CDR3 size: 14 residues. From the 5' RACE reads, TCRdb called clonotypes with MiXCR, one entry per CDR3 protein. The sample includes 110,000 or so distinct CDR3 sequences, approximately 7.1% of them seen just once. Sequenced material: CD4+ T cells sorted from PBMCs, taken approximately 40 days after the first yellow fever vaccination. The clonotype originates from a man between 18 and 29 years old who received the YFV17D yellow fever vaccine. The chain has TRBV7-2 and TRBJ1-1; D gene unclear. The CDR3 is CASSSNTRNTEAFF. The CDR3 DNA is TGTGCCAGCAGCTCCAACACACGGAACACTGAAGCTTTCTTT.